These 4 T cell receptor beta chains were all obtained from the same sample, sequenced in a study of T cells in localized non-small cell lung cancer. Repertoires were generated with immunoSEQ multiplex PCR, while TCRdb's copy carries only in-frame clones and drops some. The table shows 70,000 to 95,000 clones, with approximately 90% occurring only once. Here the sequenced sample was PBMCs, taken before any cancer treatment. These receptors were taken from a woman aged 40-70 years with stage II squamous cell lung carcinoma.

V is TRBV5-1 and J is TRBJ2-3; D gene uncertain. Germline loops: CDR1 SGHRS, CDR2 YFSETQ. With 1 base removed from V and 1 base from J, the gap between germline ends came to 4 bases. CDR3 length: 13 amino acids. The CDR3 nucleotides are TGCGCCAGCAGCTTGAGTGGCACAGATACGCAGTATTTT. Translated, it gives CASSLSGTDTQYF.

The chain employs TRBV30 and TRBJ1-1; D not certain. Germline V gives CDR1 GTSNPN, CDR2 SVGIG (reference sequence). The V gene lost 3 bases and the J gene lost 3 bases, with 17 bases spanning the gap. This CDR3 has 15 amino acids. CDR3 nucleotide sequence: TGTGCCTGGAGCCCAGTCGGGAAGGCGGACACTGAAGCTTTCTTT. Protein product: CAWSPVGKADTEAFF.

This clone was found once. The CDR3 is CASSSIQGARFNEQYF. As DNA, the CDR3 is TGTGCCAGCAGCTCCATCCAGGGGGCCCGTTTTAACGAGCAGTACTTC. The V and J genes are TRBV11-2 and TRBJ2-7, with 8 bases fitting TRBD1. The germline V gene encodes CDR1 SGHAT and CDR2 FQNNGV. V lost 4 bases and J lost 5; bases outside the gene matches: 13. The CDR3 contains 16 residues.

The chain is built from TRBV11-2 and TRBJ1-1, with D possibly TRBD1 on 6 matching bases. Germline lookup yields CDR1 SGHAT and CDR2 FQNNGV. The CDR3 runs 14 residues. Trimming took off 4 bases at V and 6 bases at J, with 15 bases between the two ends. The CDR3 DNA reads as TGTGCCAGCAGCTCGCATTCAGGGGTTTCTGAAGCTTTCTTT. This encodes CASSSHSGVSEAFF.